The T cell receptor (beta chain) under discussion was sequenced for a study of T cell repertoires in cytomegalovirus infection. Study context: CMV infection plus the matching HLA type was flagged by public TCR beta signatures. General observations from the study: People with CMV and the relevant HLA were identified by cumulative public TCR beta family frequency.

With respect to this clonotype: Its antigen is not identified.

The CDR3 is 15 amino acids. Germline CDR1 MNHEY, CDR2 SVGEGT. V was trimmed by 2 bases and J by 0 bases, leaving 8 bases between them. One entry per CDR3 protein results from TCRdb running MiXCR on the reads. The table shows about 740,000 distinct CDR3 sequences, with 33% occurring only once. The sequence was collected from a human donor in good health (CMV status not recorded). Some clones in this sample may be carry-over from other donors' samples. This specimen consisted of cultured PBMCs, obtained from culture after CMV antigen stimulation. The chain employs TRBV6-2 or TRBV6-3 and TRBJ2-1; D unclear. The CDR3 DNA is TGTGCCAGCAGTTACCTCACGAGCTCCTACAATGAGCAGTTCTTC. Its protein is CASSYLTSSYNEQFF.